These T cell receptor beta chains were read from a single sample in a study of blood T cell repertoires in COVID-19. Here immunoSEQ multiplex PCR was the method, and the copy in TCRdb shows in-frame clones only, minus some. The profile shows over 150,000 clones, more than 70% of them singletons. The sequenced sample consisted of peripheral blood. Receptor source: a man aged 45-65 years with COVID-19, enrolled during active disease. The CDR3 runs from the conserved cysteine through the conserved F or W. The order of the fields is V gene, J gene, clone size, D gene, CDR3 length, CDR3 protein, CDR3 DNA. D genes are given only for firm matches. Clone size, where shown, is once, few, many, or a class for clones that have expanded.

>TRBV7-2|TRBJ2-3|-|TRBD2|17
CASTQRGLAGATDTQYF
TGTGCCAGCACCCAAAGGGGGCTAGCGGGAGCAACAGATACGCAGTATTTT
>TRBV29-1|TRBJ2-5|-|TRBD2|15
CSVELQSSGQETQYF
TGCAGCGTTGAACTGCAGTCTAGCGGGCAAGAGACCCAGTACTTC
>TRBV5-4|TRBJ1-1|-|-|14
CASSLTGTRTEAFF
TGTGCCAGCAGCTTGACAGGGACGAGGACTGAAGCTTTCTTT
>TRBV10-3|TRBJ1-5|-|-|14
CAISGGNGNQPQHF
TGTGCCATCAGTGGAGGGAATGGCAATCAGCCCCAGCATTTT
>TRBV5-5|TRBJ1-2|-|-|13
CASGRDINYGYTF
TGTGCCAGCGGTCGGGATATTAACTATGGCTACACCTTC
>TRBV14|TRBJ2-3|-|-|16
CASSLSQGQSTDTQYF
TGTGCCAGCAGCCTTTCCCAGGGGCAAAGCACAGATACGCAGTATTTT
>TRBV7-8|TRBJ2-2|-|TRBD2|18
CASSPRLAGELNTGELFF
TGTGCCAGCAGCCCCCGACTAGCGGGGGAACTGAACACCGGGGAGCTGTTTTTT
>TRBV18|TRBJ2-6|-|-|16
CASSPPTGAGANVLTF
TGTGCCAGCTCACCGCCGACAGGAGCTGGGGCCAACGTCCTGACTTTC
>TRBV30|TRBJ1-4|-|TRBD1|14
CAWSRGQVNEKLFF
TGTGCCTGGAGCCGGGGACAGGTTAATGAAAAACTGTTTTTT
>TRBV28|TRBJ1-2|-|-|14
CASSFPGSYPDYTF
TGTGCCAGCAGTTTCCCCGGGAGCTACCCCGACTACACCTTC
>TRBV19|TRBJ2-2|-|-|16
CASSSRGGRGTGELFF
TGTGCCAGTAGTAGCCGGGGAGGGAGGGGGACCGGGGAGCTGTTTTTT
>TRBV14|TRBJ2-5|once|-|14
CASSQVPGSETQYF
TGTGCCAGCAGCCAAGTTCCGGGGTCGGAGACCCAGTACTTC
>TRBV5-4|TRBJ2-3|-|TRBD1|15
CASSLGGTATDTQYF
TGTGCCAGCAGCTTGGGGGGGACAGCCACAGATACGCAGTATTTT
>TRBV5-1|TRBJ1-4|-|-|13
CASSLSGWEKLFF
TGCGCCAGCAGCTTGTCAGGTTGGGAAAAACTGTTTTTT
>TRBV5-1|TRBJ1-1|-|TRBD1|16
CASSLGTGTMNTEAFF
TGCGCCAGCAGCTTGGGGACAGGGACAATGAACACTGAAGCTTTCTTT
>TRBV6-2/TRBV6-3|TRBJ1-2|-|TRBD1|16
CASSNTGQGDHYGYTF
TGTGCCAGCAGTAATACGGGACAGGGCGACCACTATGGCTACACCTTC
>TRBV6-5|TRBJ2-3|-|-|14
CASSSAGATDTQYF
TGTGCCAGCAGTTCCGCCGGAGCGACAGATACGCAGTATTTT
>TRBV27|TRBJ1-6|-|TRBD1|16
CASTLTGTGFNSPLHF
TGTGCCAGCACCCTGACCGGGACAGGGTTTAATTCACCCCTCCACTTT
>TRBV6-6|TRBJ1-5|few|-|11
CASTAGEPQHF
TGTGCCAGCACGGCGGGTGAGCCCCAGCATTTT
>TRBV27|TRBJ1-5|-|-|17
CASSARPHRYSNQPQHF
TGTGCCAGCAGTGCCCGTCCACATCGATATAGCAATCAGCCCCAGCATTTT
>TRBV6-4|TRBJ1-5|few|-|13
CASSDSTNQPQHF
TGTGCCAGCAGTGACTCAACAAATCAGCCCCAGCATTTT
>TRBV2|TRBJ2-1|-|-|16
CASRIRSSSSYNEQFF
TGTGCCAGCAGAATCCGTAGTTCGAGCTCCTACAATGAGCAGTTCTTC
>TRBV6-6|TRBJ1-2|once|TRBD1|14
CASSYPDRGSGYTF
TGTGCCAGCAGTTACCCGGACAGGGGGTCTGGCTACACCTTC
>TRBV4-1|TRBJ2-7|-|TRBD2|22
CASSQGYGQGLGLAGKDYEQYF
TGCGCCAGCAGCCAAGGATATGGACAGGGATTGGGACTAGCGGGTAAGGACTACGAGCAGTACTTC
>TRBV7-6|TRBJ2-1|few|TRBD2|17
CATGTSGSSGSYNEQFF
TGTGCCACCGGGACTAGCGGGAGTAGTGGGTCCTACAATGAGCAGTTCTTC
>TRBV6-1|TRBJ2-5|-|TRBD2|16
CARSDAGRGAGETQYF
TGTGCCCGCAGTGACGCGGGGCGGGGGGCTGGGGAGACCCAGTACTTC
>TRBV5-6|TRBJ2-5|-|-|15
CASSLVTRRQETQYF
TGTGCCAGCAGCTTGGTCACCAGGAGGCAAGAGACCCAGTACTTC
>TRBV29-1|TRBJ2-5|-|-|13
CSVGPGVQETQYF
TGCAGCGTTGGACCGGGGGTTCAAGAGACCCAGTACTTC
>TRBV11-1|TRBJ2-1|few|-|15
CASSLELSWRNEQFF
TGTGCCAGCAGCTTAGAGCTTAGCTGGAGGAATGAGCAGTTCTTC
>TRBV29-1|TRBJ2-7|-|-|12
CSVGGPVDEQYF
TGCAGCGTTGGGGGCCCTGTCGACGAGCAGTACTTC